The clone carrying this T cell receptor beta chain was detected many times. This CDR3 is 16 amino acids long. Trimming stripped 4 bases from V and 3 bases from J, with 17 bases between. This sample was taken from a study of molecular identifiers for immune sequencing clone quantification. TCRdb processed the PCR reads anew with MiXCR; each CDR3 protein has one entry. Of about 510,000 distinct CDR3 sequences listed, roughly a fifth are singletons. The clonotype comes from a human donor in good health. Some libraries in this study had Jurkat cell RNA spiked in. Sequenced input: naive CD8+ T cells from blood, with Jurkat cell RNA spiked in. Stated subset: FACS-sorted CD8+CD4-CCR7+CD45RA+ naive T cells. V usage is TRBV12-3 or TRBV12-4 and J usage is TRBJ2-3; D is possibly TRBD1 (6 bases). The CDR3 here is CASSSLGTRRTDTQYF. The CDR3 nucleotides are TGTGCCAGCAGTTCTCTTGGGACACGGAGGACAGATACGCAGTATTTT.